In this sample, the clone carrying this T cell receptor beta chain turned up once. The CDR3 spans 13 residues. Trimming stripped 3 bases from V and 3 bases from J, with 9 bases between. Germline CDR1 is SGHDN and CDR2 is FVKESK. Original analysis: Reference gene primers were amplified, and this amplification served to estimate nucleated cell counts. The table came from immunoSEQ multiplex PCR; TCRdb's copy has only in-frame clones and leaves some out. D and trimming were read from the DNA, whereas the V and J calls and clone size are those reported in that table. The sample consists of 90,000 to 120,000 clones, about 86% of them appearing once. This specimen comes from a study of blood T cell repertoires in COVID-19. Study-level background: PBMCs, B-cell-depleted T cells, or T cells were the source of the cDNA or gDNA that made up the material.

The material sequenced was peripheral blood. This clonotype was sampled from an elderly woman with active or convalescent COVID-19. The chain uses TRBV14 and TRBJ2-7, with D tentatively TRBD2 (6 bases). DNA for the CDR3: TGTGCCAGCAGCCAGGGACTTGACTACGAGCAGTACTTC. Translated, it gives CASSQGLDYEQYF.